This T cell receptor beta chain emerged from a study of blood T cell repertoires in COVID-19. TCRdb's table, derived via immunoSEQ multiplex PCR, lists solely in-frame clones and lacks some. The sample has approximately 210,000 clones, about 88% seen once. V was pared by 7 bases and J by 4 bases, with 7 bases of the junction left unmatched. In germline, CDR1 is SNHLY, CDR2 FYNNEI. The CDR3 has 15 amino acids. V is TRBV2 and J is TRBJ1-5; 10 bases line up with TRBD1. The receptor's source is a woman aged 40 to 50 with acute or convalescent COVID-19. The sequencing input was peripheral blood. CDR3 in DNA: TGTGCCAGCATTCCGGACAGGGGGGTAAATCAGCCCCAGCATTTT. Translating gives CASIPDRGVNQPQHF. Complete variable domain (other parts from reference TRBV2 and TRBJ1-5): EPEVTQTPSHQVTQMGQEVILRCVPISNHLYFYWYRQILGQKVEFLVSFYNNEISEKSEIFDDQFSVERPDGSNFTLKIRSTKLEDSAMYFCASIPDRGVNQPQHFGDGTRLSIL.